This T cell receptor (beta chain) was retrieved from a study of T cells in Graves' hyperthyroidism and ophthalmopathy. Study-level background: Blood was drawn when the patient was first diagnosed and still untreated.

Notes on the study in general: For ophthalmopathy, model prediction preceded onset by a median about 6.4 months.

Per the germline V gene, CDR1 is MDHEN and CDR2 is SYDVKM. The V gene lost 1 base and the J gene lost 3 bases, with 4 bases spanning the gap. This CDR3 comprises 12 residues. Drawn at first hyperthyroidism diagnosis, the blood sample preceded any ophthalmopathy symptoms. From RNA transcripts, TCR beta CDR3 regions were amplified. During a first-round RT-PCR of the TCR CDR3, the HTBI primer set was used. TCRdb re-derived calls from the multiplex PCR reads in MiXCR, one entry per CDR3 protein. The data contain more than 350,000 distinct CDR3 sequences, about 18% of them singletons. This clonotype was counted at least ten times. Antigen specificity is unknown.

The clonotype comes from a woman aged 25 to 39 with Graves' hyperthyroidism that later progressed to Graves' ophthalmopathy. The rearrangement links TRBV28 to TRBJ2-7; D ambiguous. Sequencing used blood. CDR3 sequence reads: CASSLYGYEQYF. CDR3 DNA sequence: TGTGCCAGCAGTTTATATGGCTACGAGCAGTACTTC.